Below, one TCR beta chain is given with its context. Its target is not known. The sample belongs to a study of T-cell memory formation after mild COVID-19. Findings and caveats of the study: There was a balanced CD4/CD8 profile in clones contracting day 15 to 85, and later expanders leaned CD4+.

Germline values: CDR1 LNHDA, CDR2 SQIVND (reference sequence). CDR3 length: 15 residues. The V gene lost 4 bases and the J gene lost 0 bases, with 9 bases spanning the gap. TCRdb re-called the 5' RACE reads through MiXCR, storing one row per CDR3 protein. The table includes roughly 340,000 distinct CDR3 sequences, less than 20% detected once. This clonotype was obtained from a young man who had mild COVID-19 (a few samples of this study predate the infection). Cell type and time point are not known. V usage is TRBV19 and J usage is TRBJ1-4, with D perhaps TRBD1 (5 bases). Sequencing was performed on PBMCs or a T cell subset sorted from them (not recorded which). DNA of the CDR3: TGTGCCAGTAGTAGTGGACAAGCAACTAATGAAAAACTGTTTTTT. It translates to CASSSGQATNEKLFF.